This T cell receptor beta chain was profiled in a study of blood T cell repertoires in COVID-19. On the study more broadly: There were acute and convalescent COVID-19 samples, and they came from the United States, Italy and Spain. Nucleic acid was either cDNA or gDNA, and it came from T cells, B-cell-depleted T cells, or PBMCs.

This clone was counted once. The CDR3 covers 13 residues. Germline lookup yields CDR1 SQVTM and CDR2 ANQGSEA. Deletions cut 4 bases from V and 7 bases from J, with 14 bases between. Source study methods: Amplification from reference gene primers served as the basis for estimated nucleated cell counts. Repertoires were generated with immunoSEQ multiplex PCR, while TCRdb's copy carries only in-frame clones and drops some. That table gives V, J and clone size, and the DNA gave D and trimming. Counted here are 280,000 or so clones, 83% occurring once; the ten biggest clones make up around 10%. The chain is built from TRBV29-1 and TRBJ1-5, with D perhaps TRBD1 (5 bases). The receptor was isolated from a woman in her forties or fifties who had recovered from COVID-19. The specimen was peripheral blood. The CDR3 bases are TGCAGCGTTGGTGGGGACGGAGGGCAGCCCCAGCATTTT. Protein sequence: CSVGGDGGQPQHF.